The 14 T cell receptor beta chains given below trace back to one sample, sequenced in a study of CD8 T cells in Susac syndrome. Roughly 0.45 to 1 ug RNA was reverse transcribed with random hexamers. TCRdb ran MiXCR on the immunoSEQ multiplex PCR reads and lists one entry per CDR3 protein. Among 150,000 to 200,000 distinct CDR3 sequences listed, over 85% were seen once. Source material: CD4+ T cells from PBMCs. These receptors all stem from a human donor in good health.

The chain is built from TRBV20-1 and TRBJ2-6, with 7 bases fitting TRBD2. Germline trimming cut 4 bases from V and 0 bases from J; bases unmatched to any gene: 6. From germline, CDR1 is DFQATT and CDR2 SNEGSKA (reference sequence). This CDR3 contains 16 residues. CDR3 residues: CSAMKAGTSGANVLTF. The CDR3 nucleotides are TGCAGTGCTATGAAAGCGGGGACCTCTGGGGCCAACGTCCTGACTTTC.

This chain links TRBV28 with TRBJ2-5; 7 nucleotides agree with TRBD1. This CDR3 region has 15 residues. Germline CDR1 is MDHEN and CDR2 is SYDVKM. V lost 2 bases, J lost 3 bases, and 6 bases stayed unmatched. The CDR3 DNA sequence: TGTGCCAGCAGTTTAATGGGACAGCCTAAAGAGACCCAGTACTTC. This gives the protein CASSLMGQPKETQYF.

This sequence joins TRBV28 and TRBJ2-3, with TRBD2 as a possible D gene (6 bases). V was shortened by 6 bases and J by 6 bases, with 10 bases between the two germline ends. There are 12 residues in the CDR3. Germline-derived CDR1 and CDR2 are MDHEN and SYDVKM. DNA for the CDR3: TGTGCCAGCAGGGAAGGGAGGGATACGCAGTATTTT. It specifies CASREGRDTQYF.

This rearrangement joins TRBV6-5 to TRBJ2-1; 9 bases match TRBD2. The length of the CDR3 is 14 residues. Germline V gene sequence: CDR1 MNHEY, CDR2 SVGAGI. The V gene end was trimmed by 6 bases and the J gene end by 0 bases; junction bases not matched to a gene: 0. The CDR3 coding sequence is TGTGCCAGCAGGCGGGAGGGCTCCTACAATGAGCAGTTCTTC. It encodes CASRREGSYNEQFF.

This clonotype is a singleton in its sample. The rearrangement uses TRBV5-6 and TRBJ2-3; TRBD1 agrees at 8 bases. The length of the CDR3 is 16 residues. Unmatched junction bases numbered 8, after V lost 4 bases and J lost 1 base. Per germline, CDR1 SGHDT and CDR2 YYEEEE. CDR3 sequence: CASSLIYRGGTDTQYF. CDR3 sequence (DNA): TGTGCCAGCAGCCTAATTTACAGGGGGGGCACAGATACGCAGTATTTT.

This clonotype showed up just once. The V call is TRBV7-9, the J call TRBJ2-7; D possibly matches TRBD1 or TRBD2 (5 bases each). The length of the CDR3 is 14 residues. Germline V gives CDR1 SEHNR, CDR2 FQNEAQ (reference sequence). Trimming took off 5 bases at V and 6 bases at J, with 17 bases between the two ends. CDR3 sequence (DNA): TGTGCCAGCAGCCCCGGGGTAGGGGCCCCCGAGCAGTACTTC. This encodes CASSPGVGAPEQYF.

The rearrangement joins TRBV5-6 to TRBJ1-2, with D unresolved. This CDR3 spans 15 amino acids. Looked up from germline, CDR1 is SGHDT and CDR2 is YYEEEE. Trimming removed 4 bases at V and 3 bases at J, with 16 bases between. Written as DNA, the CDR3 is TGTGCCAGCAGCCGCCCCGGCAGCTCTGACTATGGCTACACCTTC. Protein sequence: CASSRPGSSDYGYTF.

V and J are TRBV15 and TRBJ2-5; D gene unclear. V lost 1 base to trimming and J lost 5 bases, with 11 bases between them. The CDR3 has 14 residues. Germline lookup yields CDR1 LNHNV and CDR2 YYDKDF (reference sequence). The CDR3 DNA sequence: TGTGCCACCAGCAGAGGTCCCACCTACGAGACCCAGTACTTC. Amino acid sequence: CATSRGPTYETQYF.

This chain connects TRBV3-1 to TRBJ2-7; maybe TRBD2 (5 bases). CDR1 is LGHDT and CDR2 is YNNKEL in the germline V gene (reference sequence). Trimming left V 2 bases short and J 6 bases short, with 11 bases between. The CDR3 has 13 residues. CDR3 loop: CASSQRGMGEQYF. CDR3 nucleotide sequence: TGTGCCAGCAGCCAACGAGGGATGGGCGAGCAGTACTTC.

The V gene is TRBV11-1, the J gene TRBJ2-3; 9 bases align to TRBD2. The CDR3 runs 18 residues. The germline V gene encodes CDR1 SGHAT and CDR2 FQDESV (reference sequence). The V segment lost 5 bases and the J segment 1 base; nucleotides outside the gene matches: 13. CDR3 nucleotide sequence: TGTGCCAGCAGCCCTCTCTGGGCTAGCGGGACGGGCACAGATACGCAGTATTTT. It yields the protein CASSPLWASGTGTDTQYF. Full variable domain (remainder filled in from reference TRBV11-1 and TRBJ2-3): EAEVAQSPRYKITEKSQAVAFWCDPISGHATLYWYRQILGQGPELLVQFQDESVVDDSQLPKDRFSAERLKGVDSTLKIQPAELGDSAMYLCASSPLWASGTGTDTQYFGPGTRLTVL.

This clonotype was counted between two and nine times. The V gene is TRBV30, the J gene TRBJ2-3; D may be TRBD1 (5 bases). CDR3 length equals 13 residues. The V end was cut by 0 bases, the J end by 6 bases, with 10 bases between. CDR1 is GTSNPN, CDR2 SVGIG, per germline (reference sequence). Here the CDR3 reads CAWSVRGADTQYF. The DNA for the CDR3 is TGTGCCTGGAGTGTAAGGGGTGCCGATACGCAGTATTTT.

V and J are TRBV28 and TRBJ2-7, with a tentative D call TRBD2 (5 bases). V lost 3 bases, J lost 7 bases, and 16 bases lay in between. Germline V CDR1 and CDR2: MDHEN, SYDVKM. The CDR3 covers 14 residues. CDR3 sequence (DNA): TGTGCCAGCAGTTTGGTCCCGGGGTCTGTTGAGCAGTACTTC. Amino acids: CASSLVPGSVEQYF.

V gene TRBV20-1 combines with J gene TRBJ2-7, with TRBD1 matching over 8 bases. The V segment lost 1 base and the J segment 5 bases; nucleotides outside the gene matches: 4. The CDR3 runs 13 residues. Germline V gives CDR1 DFQATT, CDR2 SNEGSKA (reference sequence). For the CDR3, the DNA is TGCAGTGCTAGAGGACCAGGGGGCCACGAGCAGTACTTC. Residues: CSARGPGGHEQYF.

This clonotype was seen more than once but under ten times. The V gene is TRBV12-3 or TRBV12-4, the J gene TRBJ2-5; D call uncertain. The CDR3 sequence is 11 residues long. Trimming removed 5 bases at V and 4 bases at J, with 5 bases between. The CDR3 nucleotides read TGTGCCAGCAGTCCGTTAGAGACCCAGTACTTC. Protein: CASSPLETQYF.